This TCR beta chain appears in the sequencing data of a study of T cell clonotyping in hematopoietic cell transplantation (dated by TCRdb to about 2021). With respect to the entire study: The study collected more than 120 blood samples from under 45 consecutive transplant recipients and their related donors. Patient recruitment ran from late 2015 to January 2017, and follow-up continued until September 2020 or death. Results the study describes overall, beyond this receptor: The sample size was limited, and CD4 and CD8 repertoire contributions could not be separated because cells were not sorted. After transplant, TCR diversity in recipients dropped, and pathologically expanded clonotypes increased progressively from day 30 to day 180. Donor and pretransplant recipient Inverse Simpson Index values predicted broader posttransplant TCR repertoire diversity. Recipient repertoires showed only a small fraction of overlap with donor repertoires, and over 95% appeared de novo at the given depth.

TCR beta CDR3 regions were amplified from genomic DNA with the immunoSEQ assay, a bias-controlled multiplex PCR using V- and J-specific primers. In a second PCR step, a proprietary barcode and Illumina adapter sequences were attached to the CDR3 amplicons. An Illumina MiSeq instrument was used to sequence the CDR3 libraries. As for the original processing: Export and quality control were done with immunoSEQ Analyzer 3.0, while downstream analyses used R Bioconductor and Immunarch. Only productive rearrangements within the normalized downsampled data set were used in the calculation of repertoire metrics. In the normalized cohort, clonotypes with more than 5 templates were defined as pathologically expanded. The Inverse Simpson Index was used to measure repertoire diversity. CMV-specificity analyses were carried out on the non-normalized data set to capture all clonotypes. Drawn from immuneACCESS, this table holds only the in-frame rearrangements with V and J called that TCRdb kept. Clones are partly lost; checked studies trace under half to an unresolved V gene and leave the rest unexplained. D and trimming were read from the DNA, whereas the V and J calls and clone size are those reported in that table. The sample includes approximately 41,000 clones, with 95% observed a single time. The biggest ten clones account for approximately 0.9% of the sample.

Blood samples for TCR beta sequencing were given by related transplant donors. Using Nuclei Lysis Solution, genomic DNA was extracted from unfractionated peripheral blood mononuclear cells that were either fresh or cryopreserved. About this clone itself: The target of this receptor is not known. No base quality information exists; no much larger clone differs at one position.

The sequencing sample was made of peripheral blood mononuclear cells. The clonotype comes from a man aged 25 to 40 in good health. Some clones in this sample may be carry-over from other donors' samples.

The sequenced DNA: TGTGCCAGTAGTATAGATTTAGCGGGACTGGGAGATACGCAGTATTTT. The resulting protein is CASSIDLAGLGDTQYF. The sequence links TRBV19 to TRBJ2-3, with TRBD2 identical over 8 junction bases. Trimming takes 0 bases off V and 5 bases off J; junction bases not matched to a gene: 7. The CDR3 measures 16 amino acids from cysteine to phenylalanine. Only the CDR3 DNA stays, 48 bases, in frame from base 1. CDR1 and CDR2, looked up from the germline V gene (reference sequence), are LNHDA and SQIVND. With the rest looked up from the reference TRBV19 and TRBJ2-3 genes rather than sequenced, the full variable domain is DGGITQSPKYLFRKEGQNVTLSCEQNLNHDAMYWYRQDPGQGLRLIYYSQIVNDFQKGDIAEGYSVSREKKESFPLTVTSAQKNPTAFYLCASSIDLAGLGDTQYFGPGTRLTVL.